This entry describes one T cell receptor (beta chain). Its matching antigen is unknown. TCRdb's copy holds only in-frame clones and misses some; the assay was immunoSEQ multiplex PCR. The sample includes 95,000 to 150,000 clones, roughly 95% of them seen just once. This specimen comes from a study of graft-versus-host responses after intestinal transplantation. General study results and limits: Recipient marrow harbored GvH clones, some of which surfaced first in ileum or blood. Among circulating GvH clones, peak levels were associated with early post-transplant declines in HvG clones.

The CDR3 contains 15 residues. Per the germline V gene, CDR1 is MDHEN and CDR2 is SYDVKM. Sample: unstimulated CD8+ T cells sorted from spleen or lymph node cells, taken before intestinal transplant. This chain joins TRBV28 and TRBJ1-3, with a possible D match to TRBD1 (6 bases). The origin of this receptor is a human donor who received an intestinal transplant. CDR3 protein: CAGQRGLTSGNTIYF. CDR3 sequence (DNA): TGTGCAGGACAGAGAGGTTTAACCTCTGGAAACACCATATATTTT. Based on the CDR3 plus reference TRBV28 and TRBJ1-3, the full variable domain is DVKVTQSSRYLVKRTGEKVFLECVQDMDHENMFWYRQDPGLGLRLIYFSYDVKMKEKGDIPEGYSVSREKKERFSLILESASTNQTSMYLCAGQRGLTSGNTIYFGEGSWLTVV.